This T cell receptor beta chain stems from a study of T-cell memory formation after mild COVID-19. This clonotype was observed a few times. V shed 1 base and J shed 3 bases, with 9 bases lying between them. Germline V gene data show CDR1 as LNHNV and CDR2 as YYDKDF (reference sequence). The length of the CDR3 is 15 residues. From the 5' RACE reads, TCRdb called clonotypes with MiXCR, one entry per CDR3 protein. This table has around 47,000 distinct CDR3 sequences, roughly 9.8% appearing once. The receptor's source is an adult woman who had mild COVID-19 (a few samples of this study predate the infection). Cell type and time point are not known. The chain recombines TRBV15 with TRBJ2-2; no definite D call. The sequenced sample was PBMCs or a T cell subset sorted from them (not recorded which). The CDR3 coding sequence is TGTGCCACCAGCAGAGCCCTGGGCGACACCGGGGAGCTGTTTTTT. This encodes CATSRALGDTGELFF.